Listed below are T cell receptor beta chains from one sample, sequenced in a study of T cell repertoires in cytomegalovirus infection. In TCRdb, the reads were re-called with MiXCR into one record per CDR3 protein. The sample gives 100,000 or so distinct CDR3 sequences, under 25% of which show up once; about two fifths is in the top ten. Sequencing was done on a sample of CD8+ T cells from PBMCs. Receptors were obtained from a human donor in good health (CMV status not recorded). Some clones in this sample may be carry-over from other donors' samples. Both conserved end residues are part of each CDR3. A D gene is named only where the DNA matches it firmly. Some rows mark clone size as missing; the rest say once, few, many or name a class of expanded clone.

v_gene: TRBV13; abundance: few; d_gene: -; j_gene: TRBJ2-7; CDR3aa: CASSLSIRKYEQYF; CDR3nt: TGTGCCAGCAGCTTAAGTATCCGAAAATACGAGCAGTACTTC
v_gene: TRBV7-2; abundance: -; d_gene: TRBD1; j_gene: TRBJ2-3; CDR3aa: CASSPGQGRADTQYF; CDR3nt: TGTGCCAGCAGCCCCGGACAGGGGAGAGCAGATACGCAGTATTTT
v_gene: TRBV7-2; abundance: few; d_gene: TRBD2; j_gene: TRBJ2-1; CDR3aa: CASSLVTSGDEQFF; CDR3nt: TGTGCCAGCAGCTTAGTGACTAGCGGGGATGAGCAGTTCTTC
v_gene: TRBV6-1; abundance: many; d_gene: TRBD2; j_gene: TRBJ2-2; CDR3aa: CASSVAGGTGELFF; CDR3nt: TGTGCCAGCAGTGTGGCGGGAGGCACCGGGGAGCTGTTTTTT
v_gene: TRBV11-2; abundance: -; d_gene: -; j_gene: TRBJ2-1; CDR3aa: CASSLKGEQFF; CDR3nt: TGTGCCAGCAGCTTAAAAGGTGAGCAGTTCTTC
v_gene: TRBV11-2; abundance: medium-sized; d_gene: -; j_gene: TRBJ2-7; CDR3aa: CASGPGGSYEQYF; CDR3nt: TGTGCCAGCGGGCCAGGGGGGTCCTACGAGCAGTACTTC
v_gene: TRBV7-8; abundance: many; d_gene: -; j_gene: TRBJ2-7; CDR3aa: CASSLGEGAAYEQYF; CDR3nt: TGTGCCAGCAGCTTAGGGGAGGGGGCCGCCTACGAGCAGTACTTC
v_gene: TRBV10-2; abundance: -; d_gene: TRBD2; j_gene: TRBJ2-7; CDR3aa: CASTSGTSGGYEQYF; CDR3nt: TGCGCCAGCACCAGCGGGACTAGCGGGGGATACGAGCAGTACTTC
v_gene: TRBV7-2; abundance: many; d_gene: -; j_gene: TRBJ1-1; CDR3aa: CASSLTTAGTEAFF; CDR3nt: TGTGCCAGCAGCTTAACGACCGCAGGCACTGAAGCTTTCTTT
v_gene: TRBV6-5; abundance: -; d_gene: TRBD1; j_gene: TRBJ1-6; CDR3aa: CASSYSYEGQGWSPLHF; CDR3nt: TGTGCCAGCAGTTACTCTTACGAGGGACAGGGTTGGTCACCCCTCCACTTT
v_gene: TRBV27; abundance: few; d_gene: -; j_gene: TRBJ1-5; CDR3aa: CASRGGFGNQPQHF; CDR3nt: TGTGCCAGCAGGGGGGGGTTCGGCAATCAGCCCCAGCATTTT
v_gene: TRBV6-2/TRBV6-3; abundance: -; d_gene: TRBD1; j_gene: TRBJ1-1; CDR3aa: CASKIQGIGTEAFF; CDR3nt: TGTGCCAGCAAGATACAGGGGATTGGGACTGAAGCTTTCTTT
v_gene: TRBV7-9; abundance: many; d_gene: -; j_gene: TRBJ2-7; CDR3aa: CASSSTPGTLQAYEQYF; CDR3nt: TGTGCCAGCAGCTCTACCCCCGGGACACTACAAGCCTACGAGCAGTACTTC
v_gene: TRBV20-1; abundance: many; d_gene: TRBD1; j_gene: TRBJ2-1; CDR3aa: CSARGDRALYNEQFF; CDR3nt: TGCAGTGCTAGAGGGGACAGGGCTCTCTACAATGAGCAGTTCTTC
v_gene: TRBV4-3; abundance: few; d_gene: -; j_gene: TRBJ2-7; CDR3aa: CASSQALQGWEQYF; CDR3nt: TGCGCCAGCAGCCAAGCCCTACAGGGTTGGGAGCAGTACTTC
v_gene: TRBV20-1; abundance: few; d_gene: TRBD2; j_gene: TRBJ2-1; CDR3aa: CSARDFPEREGPPDEQFF; CDR3nt: TGCAGTGCTAGAGATTTTCCCGAGCGGGAGGGCCCTCCAGATGAGCAGTTCTTC
v_gene: TRBV20-1; abundance: -; d_gene: TRBD1; j_gene: TRBJ2-3; CDR3aa: CSARAGQGDTDTQYF; CDR3nt: TGCAGTGCTAGAGCAGGACAGGGAGACACAGATACGCAGTATTTT
v_gene: TRBV20-1; abundance: few; d_gene: -; j_gene: TRBJ2-3; CDR3aa: CSATLPWDSTDTQYF; CDR3nt: TGCAGTGCTACCTTACCCTGGGACAGCACAGATACGCAGTATTTT
v_gene: TRBV7-3; abundance: many; d_gene: TRBD2; j_gene: TRBJ2-1; CDR3aa: CASSLAGGALDEQFF; CDR3nt: TGTGCCAGCAGCTTGGCCGGGGGGGCCTTAGATGAGCAGTTCTTC
v_gene: TRBV28; abundance: -; d_gene: -; j_gene: TRBJ2-5; CDR3aa: CASSLKGGETQYF; CDR3nt: TGTGCCAGCAGTCTTAAAGGGGGAGAGACCCAGTACTTC
v_gene: TRBV15; abundance: -; d_gene: -; j_gene: TRBJ2-1; CDR3aa: CATSGLGNEQFF; CDR3nt: TGTGCCACCAGCGGGCTGGGTAATGAGCAGTTCTTC
v_gene: TRBV3-1; abundance: -; d_gene: TRBD1; j_gene: TRBJ2-2; CDR3aa: CASSGGQTTGELFF; CDR3nt: TGTGCCAGCAGTGGGGGACAGACCACCGGGGAGCTGTTTTTT
v_gene: TRBV7-6; abundance: many; d_gene: -; j_gene: TRBJ2-2; CDR3aa: CASSLYGPPRDGKSGELFF; CDR3nt: TGTGCCAGCAGCTTATACGGGCCCCCGAGGGATGGGAAGTCCGGGGAGCTGTTTTTT
v_gene: TRBV11-2; abundance: -; d_gene: TRBD2; j_gene: TRBJ2-5; CDR3aa: CASSLPGGRGETQYF; CDR3nt: TGTGCCAGCAGCCTACCGGGAGGGCGGGGGGAGACCCAGTACTTC
v_gene: TRBV6-6; abundance: many; d_gene: -; j_gene: TRBJ2-1; CDR3aa: CASSGRTTLDEQFF; CDR3nt: TGTGCCAGCAGCGGACGAACAACTTTGGATGAGCAGTTCTTC
v_gene: TRBV15; abundance: few; d_gene: -; j_gene: TRBJ1-4; CDR3aa: CATSIGGGTNEKLFF; CDR3nt: TGTGCCACCAGCATCGGCGGAGGAACTAATGAAAAACTGTTTTTT
v_gene: TRBV29-1; abundance: -; d_gene: TRBD1; j_gene: TRBJ1-2; CDR3aa: CSGLDPGQGKSNYGYTF; CDR3nt: TGCAGCGGACTAGATCCGGGACAGGGGAAGTCGAACTATGGCTACACCTTC
v_gene: TRBV11-2; abundance: -; d_gene: TRBD2; j_gene: TRBJ2-1; CDR3aa: CASSSWTSGKFREQFF; CDR3nt: TGTGCCAGCAGCTCCTGGACTAGCGGGAAGTTTCGTGAGCAGTTCTTC
v_gene: TRBV7-2; abundance: many; d_gene: -; j_gene: TRBJ1-5; CDR3aa: CASSPSGRVNQPQHF; CDR3nt: TGTGCCAGCAGCCCCTCTGGCAGGGTGAATCAGCCCCAGCATTTT
v_gene: TRBV29-1; abundance: once; d_gene: -; j_gene: TRBJ2-4; CDR3aa: CSVELLGADGKNIQYF; CDR3nt: TGCAGCGTTGAACTGCTGGGGGCAGATGGCAAAAACATTCAGTACTTC
v_gene: TRBV6-2/TRBV6-3; abundance: few; d_gene: -; j_gene: TRBJ1-2; CDR3aa: CASSYSEAPGKYGYTF; CDR3nt: TGTGCCAGCAGTTACTCCGAGGCCCCCGGGAAATATGGCTACACCTTC
v_gene: TRBV6-1; abundance: -; d_gene: -; j_gene: TRBJ1-5; CDR3aa: CATSLGGSQPQHF; CDR3nt: TGTGCCACTTCCCTGGGGGGAAGTCAGCCCCAGCATTTT
v_gene: TRBV24-1; abundance: few; d_gene: -; j_gene: TRBJ2-5; CDR3aa: CATSAIPLNRIQETQYF; CDR3nt: TGTGCCACCAGTGCCATCCCCCTGAACAGAATTCAAGAGACCCAGTACTTC
v_gene: TRBV7-9; abundance: -; d_gene: TRBD2; j_gene: TRBJ2-7; CDR3aa: CASSHSGGVFYEQYF; CDR3nt: TGTGCCAGCAGTCATAGCGGGGGGGTATTTTACGAGCAGTACTTC
v_gene: TRBV12-3/TRBV12-4; abundance: few; d_gene: -; j_gene: TRBJ2-7; CDR3aa: CASSWASSSYEQYF; CDR3nt: TGTGCCAGCAGTTGGGCTAGCAGCTCCTACGAGCAGTACTTC
v_gene: TRBV4-3; abundance: -; d_gene: TRBD2; j_gene: TRBJ2-2; CDR3aa: CASSQEGGGTGELFF; CDR3nt: TGCGCCAGCAGCCAAGAGGGGGGGGGGACCGGGGAGCTGTTTTTT
v_gene: TRBV7-2; abundance: many; d_gene: -; j_gene: TRBJ2-6; CDR3aa: CASSLNSGGANVLTF; CDR3nt: TGTGCCAGCAGCTTGAACTCTGGGGGGGCCAACGTCCTGACTTTC
v_gene: TRBV9; abundance: -; d_gene: -; j_gene: TRBJ1-6; CDR3aa: CASSGELVNSPLHF; CDR3nt: TGTGCCAGCAGCGGCGAATTGGTGAATTCACCCCTCCACTTT
v_gene: TRBV19; abundance: -; d_gene: -; j_gene: TRBJ2-5; CDR3aa: CASSIGATDRETQYF; CDR3nt: TGTGCCAGTAGTATAGGGGCTACCGACCGGGAGACCCAGTACTTC
v_gene: TRBV20-1; abundance: once; d_gene: TRBD1; j_gene: TRBJ2-3; CDR3aa: CSASSGQTRPDTQYF; CDR3nt: TGCAGTGCTAGTTCGGGACAGACTCGACCAGATACGCAGTATTTT
v_gene: TRBV19; abundance: -; d_gene: TRBD2; j_gene: TRBJ2-2; CDR3aa: CASSISGRLTGELFF; CDR3nt: TGTGCCAGTAGTATAAGCGGGAGACTCACCGGGGAGCTGTTTTTT
v_gene: TRBV20-1; abundance: many; d_gene: -; j_gene: TRBJ1-2; CDR3aa: CSARVTQDGNYGYTF; CDR3nt: TGCAGTGCTAGAGTTACTCAGGACGGGAACTATGGCTACACCTTC
v_gene: TRBV12-3/TRBV12-4; abundance: few; d_gene: TRBD2; j_gene: TRBJ2-3; CDR3aa: CASSLGLAAQYF; CDR3nt: TGTGCCAGCAGCCTAGGACTAGCGGCGCAGTATTTT
v_gene: TRBV4-3; abundance: few; d_gene: TRBD2; j_gene: TRBJ2-1; CDR3aa: CASSRGALAADNEQFF; CDR3nt: TGCGCCAGCAGCCGGGGGGCACTAGCGGCCGACAATGAGCAGTTCTTC
v_gene: TRBV27; abundance: -; d_gene: -; j_gene: TRBJ1-5; CDR3aa: CASSLGGSHQPQHF; CDR3nt: TGTGCCAGCAGTTTAGGGGGCTCGCATCAGCCCCAGCATTTT
v_gene: TRBV19; abundance: many; d_gene: -; j_gene: TRBJ2-1; CDR3aa: CASSPSLSSYNEQFF; CDR3nt: TGTGCCAGTAGTCCATCATTAAGCTCCTACAATGAGCAGTTCTTC
v_gene: TRBV18; abundance: -; d_gene: -; j_gene: TRBJ2-1; CDR3aa: CASSQNPKRDEQFF; CDR3nt: TGTGCCAGCTCACAGAACCCTAAGAGGGATGAGCAGTTCTTC
v_gene: TRBV2; abundance: -; d_gene: TRBD2; j_gene: TRBJ2-3; CDR3aa: CASAGTSGNRDTQYF; CDR3nt: TGTGCCAGCGCCGGGACTAGCGGGAACCGGGATACGCAGTATTTT
v_gene: TRBV5-6; abundance: -; d_gene: -; j_gene: TRBJ2-1; CDR3aa: CASSGFDAPSSYNEQFF; CDR3nt: TGTGCCAGCAGCGGGTTTGATGCTCCGAGCTCCTACAATGAGCAGTTCTTC
v_gene: TRBV7-6; abundance: -; d_gene: TRBD1; j_gene: TRBJ1-1; CDR3aa: CASSPLDRENTEAFF; CDR3nt: TGTGCCAGCAGCCCCCTAGACAGGGAGAACACTGAAGCTTTCTTT
v_gene: TRBV19; abundance: -; d_gene: TRBD1; j_gene: TRBJ1-4; CDR3aa: CASSGSTGGIEKLFF; CDR3nt: TGTGCCAGTAGTGGATCGACAGGGGGCATTGAAAAACTGTTTTTT
v_gene: TRBV5-1; abundance: -; d_gene: TRBD2; j_gene: TRBJ2-1; CDR3aa: CASSWTRDEQFF; CDR3nt: TGCGCCAGCAGCTGGACTAGGGATGAGCAGTTCTTC
v_gene: TRBV27; abundance: few; d_gene: -; j_gene: TRBJ1-2; CDR3aa: CASSLSSTDGYTF; CDR3nt: TGTGCCAGCAGTTTATCGTCGACAGATGGCTACACCTTC
v_gene: TRBV10-2; abundance: -; d_gene: TRBD2; j_gene: TRBJ2-7; CDR3aa: CASGGLAESSYEQYF; CDR3nt: TGCGCCAGCGGGGGACTAGCGGAAAGCTCCTACGAGCAGTACTTC
v_gene: TRBV5-1; abundance: -; d_gene: TRBD1; j_gene: TRBJ1-4; CDR3aa: CASSLATGGATNEKLFF; CDR3nt: TGCGCCAGCAGCTTGGCGACAGGGGGAGCAACTAATGAAAAACTGTTTTTT
v_gene: TRBV5-1; abundance: few; d_gene: -; j_gene: TRBJ2-1; CDR3aa: CASSSLGNEQFF; CDR3nt: TGCGCCAGCAGCTCTCTAGGGAATGAGCAGTTCTTC
v_gene: TRBV4-3; abundance: -; d_gene: -; j_gene: TRBJ1-2; CDR3aa: CASSSQGAYGYTF; CDR3nt: TGCGCCAGCAGCTCGCAGGGAGCCTATGGCTACACCTTC
v_gene: TRBV2; abundance: -; d_gene: -; j_gene: TRBJ2-1; CDR3aa: CASIGGLGNEQFF; CDR3nt: TGTGCCAGCATAGGGGGGCTTGGCAATGAGCAGTTCTTC
v_gene: TRBV6-2/TRBV6-3; abundance: many; d_gene: TRBD1; j_gene: TRBJ1-5; CDR3aa: CASSPGQGFRQPQHF; CDR3nt: TGTGCCAGCAGTCCGGGACAGGGTTTCAGACAGCCCCAGCATTTT
v_gene: TRBV19; abundance: few; d_gene: -; j_gene: TRBJ2-7; CDR3aa: CASSIRDFDEQYF; CDR3nt: TGTGCCAGTAGTATCCGGGACTTCGACGAGCAGTACTTC